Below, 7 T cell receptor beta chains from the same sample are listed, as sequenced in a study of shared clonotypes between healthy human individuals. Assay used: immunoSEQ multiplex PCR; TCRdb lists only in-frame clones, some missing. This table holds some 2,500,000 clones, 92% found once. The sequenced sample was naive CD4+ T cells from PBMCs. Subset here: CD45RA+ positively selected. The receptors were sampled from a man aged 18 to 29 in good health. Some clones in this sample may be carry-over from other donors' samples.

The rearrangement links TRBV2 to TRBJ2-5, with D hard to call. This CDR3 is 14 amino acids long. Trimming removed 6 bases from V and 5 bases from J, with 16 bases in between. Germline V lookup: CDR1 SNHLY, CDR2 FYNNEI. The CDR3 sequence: CASSARTHQETQYF. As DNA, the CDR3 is TGTGCCAGCAGCGCCAGGACGCATCAGGAGACCCAGTACTTC.

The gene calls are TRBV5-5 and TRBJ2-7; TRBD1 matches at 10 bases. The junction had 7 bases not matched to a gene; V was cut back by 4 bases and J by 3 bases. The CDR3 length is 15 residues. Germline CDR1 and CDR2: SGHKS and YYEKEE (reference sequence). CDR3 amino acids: CASSPGQGEGYEQYF. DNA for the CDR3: TGTGCCAGCAGCCCTGGACAGGGGGAAGGCTACGAGCAGTACTTC.

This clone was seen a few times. CDR3 nucleotides: TGTGCCAGCAGCGCATCGGGACAGGGGAGCGCTGAAGCTTTCTTT. Translation gives CASSASGQGSAEAFF. The chain combines TRBV9 with TRBJ1-1, with 10 positions matching TRBD1. The CDR3 loop spans 15 amino acids. J gave up 6 bases and V 3 bases, and 8 bases lay outside the gene matches. Germline V gives CDR1 SGDLS, CDR2 YYNGEE.

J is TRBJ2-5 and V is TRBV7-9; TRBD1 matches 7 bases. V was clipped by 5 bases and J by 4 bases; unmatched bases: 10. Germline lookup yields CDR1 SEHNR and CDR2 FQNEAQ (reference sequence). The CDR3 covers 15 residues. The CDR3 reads CASSPDRPTGETQYF. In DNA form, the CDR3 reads TGTGCCAGCAGCCCGGACAGGCCAACAGGAGAGACCCAGTACTTC.

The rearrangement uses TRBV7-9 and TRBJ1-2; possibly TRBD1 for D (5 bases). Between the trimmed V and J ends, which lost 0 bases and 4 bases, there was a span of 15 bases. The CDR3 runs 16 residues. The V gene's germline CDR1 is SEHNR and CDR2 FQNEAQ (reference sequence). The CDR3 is CASSLAGGARSYGYTF. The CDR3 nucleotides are TGTGCCAGCAGCTTAGCGGGAGGGGCCCGCTCCTATGGCTACACCTTC.

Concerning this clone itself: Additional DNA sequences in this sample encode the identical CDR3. The CDR3 is CASSAEVGGYTF. The CDR3 region has the DNA TGTGCCAGCAGTGCGGAGGTTGGTGGCTACACCTTC. The chain combines TRBV2 with TRBJ1-2; the D is unclear. The CDR3 extends over 12 amino acids. Between the trimmed V and J ends, which lost 4 bases and 7 bases, there was a span of 10 bases. Germline assignment: CDR1 SNHLY and CDR2 FYNNEI.

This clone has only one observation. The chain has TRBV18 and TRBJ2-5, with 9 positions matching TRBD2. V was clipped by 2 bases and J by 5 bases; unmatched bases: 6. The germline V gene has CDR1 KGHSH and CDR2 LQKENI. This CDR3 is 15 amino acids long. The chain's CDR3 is CASSPMREGPETQYF. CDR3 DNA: TGTGCCAGCTCACCAATGCGGGAGGGCCCCGAGACCCAGTACTTC.